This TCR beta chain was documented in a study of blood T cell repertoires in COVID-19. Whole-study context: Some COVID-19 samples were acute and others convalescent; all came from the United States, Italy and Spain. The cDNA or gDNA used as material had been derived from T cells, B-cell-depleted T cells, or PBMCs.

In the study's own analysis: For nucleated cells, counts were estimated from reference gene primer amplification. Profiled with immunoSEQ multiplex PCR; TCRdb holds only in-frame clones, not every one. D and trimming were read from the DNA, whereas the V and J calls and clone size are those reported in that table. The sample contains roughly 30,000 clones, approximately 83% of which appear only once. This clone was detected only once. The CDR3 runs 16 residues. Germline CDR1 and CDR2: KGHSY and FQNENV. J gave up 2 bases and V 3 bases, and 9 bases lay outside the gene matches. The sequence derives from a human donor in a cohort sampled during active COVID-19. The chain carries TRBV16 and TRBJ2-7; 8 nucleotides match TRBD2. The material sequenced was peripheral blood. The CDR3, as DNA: TGTGCCAGCAGCCATTTACGCGGGGGGATTACCTACGAGCAGTACTTC. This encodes CASSHLRGGITYEQYF.